This T cell receptor beta chain stems from a study of cytomegalovirus exposure and HLA in healthy donors. The germline V and J ends were trimmed by 4 bases and 0 bases, with 19 bases remaining between them. CDR1 is SGHRS, CDR2 YFSETQ, per germline. The CDR3 runs to 17 residues. The method was immunoSEQ multiplex PCR; TCRdb's version includes in-frame clones alone and lacks a portion of them. The profile shows around 60,000 clones, approximately 90% of them singletons. The donors formed part of the approximately 120-subject validation cohort, distinct from the roughly 730-subject first cohort. For this clone: Its antigen is undetermined.

The study, taken as a whole, reports: Across donors, most TCRs were seen rarely, yet some public ones were widespread. In vitro confirmation showed a few CMV-associated chains to be CMV antigen specific.

The TCR originated in a woman under 30 in good health and CMV-seronegative. The material sequenced was PBMCs. This chain connects TRBV5-1 to TRBJ1-1; possible D gene TRBD1, 5 bases. In nucleotides, the CDR3 is TGCGCCAGCAGCCCTTCCAAGGGACTCTTCATGAACACTGAAGCTTTCTTT. Amino acid sequence: CASSPSKGLFMNTEAFF.